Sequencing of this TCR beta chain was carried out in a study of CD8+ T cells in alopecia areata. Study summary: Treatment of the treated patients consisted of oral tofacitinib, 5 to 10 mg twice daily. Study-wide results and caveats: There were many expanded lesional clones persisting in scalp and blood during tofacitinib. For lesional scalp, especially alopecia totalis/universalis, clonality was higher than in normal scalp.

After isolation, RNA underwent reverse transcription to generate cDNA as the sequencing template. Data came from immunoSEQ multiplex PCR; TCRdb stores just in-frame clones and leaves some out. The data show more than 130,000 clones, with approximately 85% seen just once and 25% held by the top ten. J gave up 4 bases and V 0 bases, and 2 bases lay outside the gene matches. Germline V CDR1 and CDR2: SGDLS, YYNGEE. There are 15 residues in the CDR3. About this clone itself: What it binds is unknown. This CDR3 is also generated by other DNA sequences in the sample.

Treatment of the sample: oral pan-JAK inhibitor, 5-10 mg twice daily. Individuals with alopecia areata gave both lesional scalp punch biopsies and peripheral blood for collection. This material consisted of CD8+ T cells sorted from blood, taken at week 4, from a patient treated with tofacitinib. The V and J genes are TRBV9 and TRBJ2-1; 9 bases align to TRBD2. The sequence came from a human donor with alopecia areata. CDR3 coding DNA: TGTGCCAGCAGCGTAGGCGGGGGGGCTTACAATGAGCAGTTCTTC. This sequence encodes CASSVGGGAYNEQFF.